This T cell receptor (delta chain) is from a study of Vγ9Vδ2 T cells in congenital toxoplasmosis (dated by TCRdb to the early 2020s). About the full investigation: To diagnose congenital toxoplasmosis, IgG, IgM and IgA serology, Western blot and an in-house interferon-gamma release assay were used. Gamma and delta chain CDR3 repertoires of sorted blood gammadelta T cells were compared between congenitally T. gondii-infected and uninfected infants. Infant repertoires were sequenced at 2 months after birth and at 1 year of age. TCR sequencing was performed on about five infected and 10 uninfected infants at 2 months and on 3 infected and 4 uninfected infants at 1 year. What the study reported, not specific to this receptor: Germline-encoded fetal-type TRDV2 CDR3 sequences seemed to be more prevalent in infected than in uninfected approximately 2-month-old infants, with an in utero expansion footprint being suggested. Both infected and uninfected infants showed high prevalence of a public TRGV9 clonotype. Two months was the earliest age with enough suitable sample material for TCR repertoire analysis, so newborn repertoires were not sequenced. At 2 months, infected infants appeared to have fewer N additions in TRGV9 and TRDV2 CDR3s than uninfected infants, particularly in TRDV2-TRDJ1 sequences. Repertoire differences between infected and uninfected infants were less clear at 1 year of age than at 2 months.

The CDR3 contains 18 residues, cysteine and phenylalanine counted. The entry retains the CDR3 DNA only, 54 bases that are in frame from base 1. The germline V gene gives CDR1 as GEAIGNYY and CDR2 as EKD. Using SuperScript II, cDNA was generated through template-switch reverse transcription, with TRGC- and TRDC-specific primers combined in a single tube. The TRGC primer was designed so that it binds both the TRGC1 and the TRGC2 constant genes. Amplification of TRG and TRD was done with the KAPA Real-Time Library Amplification Kit, and AMPure XP beads were used for purification between steps. Index PCR with the Nextera XT Index Kit was used to add Illumina sequencing adapters. An Illumina MiSeq running the V2 300 kit was used to sequence the TRG and TRD amplicons, producing 150 bp paired-end reads. Per the authors' processing: Before any further analysis, FastQC version 0.11.8 was used to check read quality. Reads were aligned against the TRG or TRD reference genes from GenBank, and CDR3 sequences were constructed using MiXCR version 3.0.3. Default MiXCR settings were used, apart from assembling TRDD gene segments from 3 instead of 5 consecutive nucleotides. N additions, CDR3 length, J segment length and clonotype sharing between samples were all calculated using VDJtools version 1.2.1. Out-of-frame CDR3 sequences and those containing stop codons were excluded from analysis. The overlap of infant repertoires with previously published Vgamma9Vdelta2 repertoires from fetal, cord blood and adult blood was compared. The public reads were reprocessed by TCRdb using CATT, and rows of matching DNA were later combined. Here the V and J calls rest on TCRdb's processing, not on the authors' analysis. Here the sample has about 830 delta-chain clones; around 50% occur a single time. The ten largest clones represent 25% to 30% of the sample.

The same treatment, using spiramycin and/or pyrimethamine plus sulfadiazine plus folinic acid, was given to mothers of both infected and uninfected infants. All infants, infected and uninfected, were born by term delivery after more than 37 weeks of gestation. About 1 mL of blood was processed into PBMCs by Lymphoprep gradient centrifugation, after which the PBMCs were cryopreserved in liquid nitrogen and shipped to Belgium. After thawing, the PBMCs were labeled with Zombie NIR viability dye and stained with antibodies against CD3, TCR gammadelta, Vgamma9 and Vdelta2. Sorting of CD3+ TCRgammadelta+ T cells was performed on a FACSAria III, with a mean purity of roughly 98%. For each sample, the RNeasy Micro Kit was used to isolate RNA from approximately 10,000 sorted gammadelta T cells. Infants were born to mothers enrolled with primary T. gondii infection during pregnancy. Peripheral blood samples from the infants were taken at an outpatient microbiology and virology center in Pavia, Italy.

With regard to this clone: Its antigen target is currently unknown. A far larger clone is just one base off, so this is likely a read error.

The clonotype comes from a child under 10 years old born to a mother with Toxoplasma gondii infection during pregnancy, either congenitally infected or uninfected (not recorded which). The receptor chain draws on TRDV2 and TRDJ3; TRDD3 agrees with 9 junctional bases. The J gene is absent in TCRdb and was assigned here via DNA matching to germline. Input material: gamma-delta T cells from blood. The CDR3 protein sequence reads: CACDTGGYLSWETRQMFF. The nucleotide sequence reads TGTGCCTGTGACACAGGGGGATACCTCTCCTGGGAAACCCGACAGATGTTTTTC.